This TCR beta chain was recorded in a study of blood T cell repertoires in COVID-19 (dated by TCRdb to the early 2020s). Regarding the research as a whole: Samples from collaborators originated in the United States, Italy and Spain and spanned both the acute and convalescent phases of COVID-19. The prospective study material was composed of cDNA or gDNA derived from T cells, B-cell-depleted T cells, or PBMCs. Deeply sampled blood TCRbeta repertoires from subjects exposed to, actively infected with, or recovered from COVID-19 were included in the dataset. The repertoires were released in a freely available public database meant as a resource for research on the immune response to SARS-CoV-2. Samples were obtained from the ongoing ImmuneRACE study (first 160 participants) and from some 1,200 subjects provided by 6 global collaborators. Sample metadata almost always included a de-identified subject ID, COVID-19 status, age in years and sex. Where available, HLA class I and class II types were obtained from metadata supplied by the sample provider rather than from assay-based typing.

Participants in the prospective study were aged 18 to 89 years, lived in 24 United States geographic areas, and enrolled through a virtual design. To assign participants to cohorts, the prospective study relied on clinical history that participants themselves reported in a screening survey and a study questionnaire. ImmuneRACE Cohort 3 recovered participants were defined by two consecutive negative NP/OP PCR tests, healthcare professional clearance, or symptom resolution. In the prospective study, mobile phlebotomists collected whole blood, serum and a nasopharyngeal or oropharyngeal swab from each participant. Prospective study participants could optionally give additional blood draws and questionnaires over an approximately two-month period. Before DNA extraction, prospective study blood samples were shipped either frozen or at room temperature. Points on this clone: What antigen it recognizes has not been identified. Nothing much larger sits one base from this clone, and base qualities are not available.

The immunoSEQ Assay, a bias-controlled multiplex PCR, was used to amplify TCRbeta CDR3 regions from genomic DNA. The authors' pipeline ran thus. Nucleated cell counts per sample were estimated from amplification of reference gene primers within the assay. To quantify the absolute abundance of each unique TCRbeta CDR3 rearrangement, sequence reads were collapsed and filtered. For each sample, productive Simpson clonality was calculated as the square root of Simpson's diversity index over productive rearrangements. TCRdb mirrors the immuneACCESS table, restricted to in-frame sequences. Some clones are absent from its copies; in checked studies, under half trace to an unresolved V gene, and the reason for the others is unknown. That table is the source of V, J and clone size, and D and trimming were worked out from the DNA. This sample lists about 400,000 clones; 89% were detected once. Jointly, the top ten make up 1.7% of the sample.

Overall study results and their limits: Clinical and demographic metadata were provided uncurated, with the amount varying by source and participant.

The receptor was derived from a woman aged 25-40 years who had recovered from COVID-19. Source material: PBMCs or T cells enriched from blood (not recorded which).

The CDR3 region has the sequence CASSAFGRGTSYEQYF. The DNA is TGTGCCAGCAGTGCCTTCGGCAGGGGGACCTCCTACGAGCAGTACTTC. The chain couples TRBV28 to TRBJ2-7, with 7 bases aligning to TRBD1. CDR1 is given as MDHEN and CDR2 as SYDVKM, both from the germline V gene. The V end gives up 5 bases and the J end 0 bases, leaving 10 bases in the junction not matched to a gene. Spanning cysteine to phenylalanine, the CDR3 consists of 16 amino acids. Just the 48-base CDR3 DNA is kept, in frame starting at base 1.